This is a list of T cell receptor beta chains from one sample in a study of cytomegalovirus exposure and HLA in healthy donors. Some clones are missing from TCRdb's copy, which holds only in-frame ones; the method was immunoSEQ multiplex PCR. The data contain fewer than 200,000 clones, roughly 80% of them seen just once; the ten biggest clones take up approximately 0.8%. Sequencing input: PBMCs. The receptors were sampled from a woman aged 18-30 years in good health and CMV-seronegative. Both conserved end residues are part of each CDR3. A D gene is named only where the DNA matches it firmly.

j_call,v_call,d_call,cdr3_length,cdr3_aa
TRBJ2-1,TRBV5-6,.,15,CASSSKGGGYNEQFF
TRBJ1-5,TRBV6-6,.,15,CASSPTGTTNQPQHF
TRBJ2-1,TRBV5-5,TRBD2,14,CASSLMSSGNEQFF
TRBJ1-1,TRBV11-2,.,14,CASSLGQGRTEAFF
TRBJ1-1,TRBV6-1,.,14,CASRPLTSNTEAFF
TRBJ1-5,TRBV6-1,.,15,CASSESGGGIQPQHF
TRBJ2-7,TRBV5-6,.,15,CASSFSETGFYEQYF
TRBJ2-5,TRBV28,.,11,CATRQQETQYF
TRBJ2-3,TRBV30,.,14,CAWSVRGAVDTQYF
TRBJ1-4,TRBV18,.,16,CASSPALGGTNEKLFF
TRBJ2-5,TRBV6-1,TRBD2,19,CASSEQELAAPHIQETQYF
TRBJ2-2,TRBV6-1,.,15,CASSELYYKTGELFF
TRBJ2-1,TRBV6-5,TRBD2,15,CASSYSRQGGREQFF
TRBJ2-7,TRBV4-1,TRBD2,17,CASSQDPASGSFYEQYF
TRBJ2-7,TRBV4-1,TRBD2,17,CASSQGLAGVWTYEQYF
TRBJ2-1,TRBV7-2,.,12,CASSLVLLEQFF
TRBJ2-3,TRBV5-1,.,14,CASSLGQIADTQYF
TRBJ2-2,TRBV9,.,19,CASSVGDREDSGYTGELFF
TRBJ2-3,TRBV6-6,.,15,CASSSTGRNTDTQYF
TRBJ1-2,TRBV5-1,.,13,CASSPVDSAGYTF
TRBJ2-4,TRBV7-6,.,15,CASSLGQDFKNIQYF
TRBJ2-7,TRBV5-1,.,14,CASSLDRAYYEQYF
TRBJ1-2,TRBV5-4,.,16,CASSLAGGKTNYGYTF
TRBJ2-7,TRBV28,TRBD1,14,CASRYTGGPLEQYF
TRBJ2-5,TRBV28,TRBD1,15,CASSQAGGWRETQYF
TRBJ2-5,TRBV7-7,TRBD2,16,CASSLSSSGIEETQYF
TRBJ2-7,TRBV28,TRBD2,17,CASSFPPGGPASYEQYF
TRBJ2-7,TRBV25-1,.,16,CASSESLPGGPYEQYF
TRBJ1-2,TRBV6-5,TRBD1,15,CASSKPGQKSYGYTF
TRBJ2-1,TRBV2,TRBD2,21,CASSEAGASGTSGRASNEQFF
TRBJ1-1,TRBV6-5,.,16,CASSLRTGKGNTEAFF
TRBJ1-1,TRBV19,.,15,CASSNPGGANTEAFF
TRBJ2-1,TRBV9,TRBD2,15,CASSVGGGSRHEQFF
TRBJ2-3,TRBV2,TRBD2,15,CASSERAGGTDTQYF
TRBJ1-2,TRBV6-5,TRBD1,14,CASRGQGVFYGYTF
TRBJ1-2,TRBV9,.,13,CASSVAQLYGYTF
.,TRBV2,.,11,CASNDHYEQYF
TRBJ2-3,TRBV6-5,.,12,CASSNSYDTQYF
TRBJ2-2,TRBV4-1,.,13,CASRYPRSGELFF
TRBJ1-5,TRBV28,TRBD1,16,CASSGGTGVYSQPQHF
TRBJ1-1,TRBV27,.,17,CASSLVANSRMNTEAFF
TRBJ2-7,TRBV4-1,.,14,CASSQVPGDYEQYF
TRBJ2-5,TRBV13,TRBD2,15,CASSLRTSGQETQYF
TRBJ1-1,TRBV19,.,14,CASSKQGLNTEAFF
TRBJ2-1,TRBV30,TRBD2,15,CAWSNQREGPYEQFF
TRBJ2-5,TRBV11-3,TRBD2,16,CASSLVLAGVRETQYF
TRBJ2-5,TRBV7-2,.,15,CASSKGTLVQETQYF